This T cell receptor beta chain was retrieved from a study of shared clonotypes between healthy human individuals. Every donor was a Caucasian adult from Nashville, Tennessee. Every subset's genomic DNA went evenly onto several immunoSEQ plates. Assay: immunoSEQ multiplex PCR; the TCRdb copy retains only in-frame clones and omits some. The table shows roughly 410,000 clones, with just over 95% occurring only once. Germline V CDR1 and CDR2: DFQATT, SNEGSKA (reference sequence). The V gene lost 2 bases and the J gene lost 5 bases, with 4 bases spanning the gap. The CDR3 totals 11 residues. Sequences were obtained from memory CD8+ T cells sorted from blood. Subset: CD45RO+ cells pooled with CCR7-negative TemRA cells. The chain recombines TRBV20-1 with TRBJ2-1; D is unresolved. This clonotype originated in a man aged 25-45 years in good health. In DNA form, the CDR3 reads TGCAGTGCTAGACCCGACAATGAGCAGTTCTTC. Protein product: CSARPDNEQFF.